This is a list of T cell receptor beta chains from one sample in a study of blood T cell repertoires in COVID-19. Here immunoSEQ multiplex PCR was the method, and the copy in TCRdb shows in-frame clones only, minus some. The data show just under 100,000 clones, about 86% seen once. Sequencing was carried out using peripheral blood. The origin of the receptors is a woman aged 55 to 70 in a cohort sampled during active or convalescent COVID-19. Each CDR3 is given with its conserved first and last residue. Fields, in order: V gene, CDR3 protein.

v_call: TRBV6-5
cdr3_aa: CASYRGNTEAFF

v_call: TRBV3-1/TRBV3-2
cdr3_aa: CASSHLQLAKNIQYF

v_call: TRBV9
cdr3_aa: CASSVAAGSDSPLHF

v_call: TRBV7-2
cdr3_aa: CASSDLLAGGREQYF

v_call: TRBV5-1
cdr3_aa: CASSSDQPQHF

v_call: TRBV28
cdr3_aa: CASRLGTGTTYEQYF

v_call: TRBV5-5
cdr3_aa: CASSLWTTNNEQFF

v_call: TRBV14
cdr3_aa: CASSQDRLGRTF

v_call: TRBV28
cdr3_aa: CASSLGQSNSPLHF

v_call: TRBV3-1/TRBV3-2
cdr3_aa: CASSQDSFLGGRPVF

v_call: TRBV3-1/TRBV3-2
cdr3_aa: CASGQDRGGPTGELFF

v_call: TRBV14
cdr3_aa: CASSHQGETQYF

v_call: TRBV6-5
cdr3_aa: CASRPGQGSPQHF

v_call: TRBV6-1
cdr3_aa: CASSEPGQGLGEKLFF

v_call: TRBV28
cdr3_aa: CASTTPAGTEAFF

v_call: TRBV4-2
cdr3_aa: CASSRYTTGVQETQYF

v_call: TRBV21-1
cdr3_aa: CAFMRGRDGYTF

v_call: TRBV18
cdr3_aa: CASSFSYQETQYF

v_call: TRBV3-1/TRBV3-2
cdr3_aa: CATSTSGAYNEQFF

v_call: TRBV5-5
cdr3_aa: CASSLAYSGDSEAFF

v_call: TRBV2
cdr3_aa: CASSPQGKLGGYTF

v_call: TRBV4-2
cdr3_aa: CASSQSLGLAGRPVGGQETQYF

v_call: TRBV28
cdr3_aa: CATGAGVRRKGYTF

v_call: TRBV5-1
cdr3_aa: CASRAAGFSGNTIYF

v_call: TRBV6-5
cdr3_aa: CASRPAGGAPLHF

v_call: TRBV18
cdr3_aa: CASSATTANTEAFF

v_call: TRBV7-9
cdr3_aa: CASSSPGLAYNEQFF

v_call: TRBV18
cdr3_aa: CASSASWTSGEQFF

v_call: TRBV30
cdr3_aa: CAWRRTGRSTEAFF

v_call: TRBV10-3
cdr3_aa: CAISEREQGLNTEAFF

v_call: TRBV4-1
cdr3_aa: CASSRDRGRRTEAFF

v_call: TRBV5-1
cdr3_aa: CASSFAAGAYEQYF

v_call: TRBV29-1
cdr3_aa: CSSGWQSGGGYTF

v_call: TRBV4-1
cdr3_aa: CASRAPGRANYGYTF

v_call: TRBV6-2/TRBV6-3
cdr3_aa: CASSYPEGRRGYTF

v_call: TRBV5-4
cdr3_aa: CASTKDRGDTQYF

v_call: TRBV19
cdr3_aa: CATWDRGSYNEQFF

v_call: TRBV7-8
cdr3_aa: CASSLPGYEQYF

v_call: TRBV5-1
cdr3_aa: CASSLAEGQGYTDTQYF